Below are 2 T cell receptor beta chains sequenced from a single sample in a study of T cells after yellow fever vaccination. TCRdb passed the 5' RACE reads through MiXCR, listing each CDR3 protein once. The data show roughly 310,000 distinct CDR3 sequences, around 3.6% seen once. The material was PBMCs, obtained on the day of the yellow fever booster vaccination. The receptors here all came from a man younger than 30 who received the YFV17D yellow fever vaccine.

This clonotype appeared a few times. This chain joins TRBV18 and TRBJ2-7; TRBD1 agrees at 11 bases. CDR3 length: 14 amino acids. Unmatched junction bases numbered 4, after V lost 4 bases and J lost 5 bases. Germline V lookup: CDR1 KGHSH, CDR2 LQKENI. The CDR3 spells CASSRDRGNHEQYF. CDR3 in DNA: TGTGCCAGCTCACGGGACAGGGGGAACCACGAGCAGTACTTC.

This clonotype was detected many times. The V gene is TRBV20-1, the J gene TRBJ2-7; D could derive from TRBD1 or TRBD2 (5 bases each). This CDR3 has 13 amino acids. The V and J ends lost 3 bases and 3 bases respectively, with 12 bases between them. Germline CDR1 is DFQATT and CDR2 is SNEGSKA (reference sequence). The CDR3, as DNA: TGCAGTGCTAGGGAACTGGGGGTCTACGAGCAGTACTTC. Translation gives CSARELGVYEQYF.